This T cell receptor (beta chain) was profiled in a study of blood T cell repertoires in COVID-19. Study at large: Sites across the United States, Italy and Spain contributed samples from acute and convalescent COVID-19.

Under the authors' procedure: It was from reference gene primer amplification that nucleated cell counts were estimated. The data were produced by immunoSEQ multiplex PCR, yet TCRdb's version contains in-frame clones alone and is incomplete. V, J and clone size were drawn from that table, and D and trimming were deduced from the DNA. The sample carries 300,000 to 450,000 clones, around 87% recorded once. Participants reported their clinical history, and cohort assignment relied on those reports. Recovered participants had two consecutive negative NP/OP PCR tests, healthcare professional clearance, or symptom resolution. The V gene lost 4 bases and the J gene lost 7 bases, with 19 bases spanning the gap. There are 15 residues in the CDR3. The V gene's germline CDR1 is SGHTA and CDR2 FQGNSA.

This TCR was sampled from a young man who had recovered from COVID-19. The chain employs TRBV7-2 and TRBJ2-5, with a weak D call TRBD2 (6 bases). The sequenced sample consisted of PBMCs or T cells enriched from blood (not recorded which). The CDR3 coding sequence is TGTGCCAGCAGCTCTGGGACTGGTGGGGGTGGGACCCAGTACTTC. Protein product: CASSSGTGGGGTQYF.